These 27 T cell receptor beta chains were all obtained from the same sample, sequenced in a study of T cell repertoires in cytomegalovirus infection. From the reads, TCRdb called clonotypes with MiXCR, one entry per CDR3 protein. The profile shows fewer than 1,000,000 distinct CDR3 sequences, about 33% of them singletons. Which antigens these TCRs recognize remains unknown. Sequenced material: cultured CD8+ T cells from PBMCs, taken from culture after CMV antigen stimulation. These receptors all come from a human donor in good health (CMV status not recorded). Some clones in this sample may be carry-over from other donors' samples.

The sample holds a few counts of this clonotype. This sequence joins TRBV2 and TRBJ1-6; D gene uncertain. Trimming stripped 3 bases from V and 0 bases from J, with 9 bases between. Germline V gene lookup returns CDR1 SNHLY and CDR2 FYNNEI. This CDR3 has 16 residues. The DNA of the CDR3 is TGTGCCAGCAGTGAGACCTCCAGCTCCTATAATTCACCCCTCCACTTT. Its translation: CASSETSSSYNSPLHF.

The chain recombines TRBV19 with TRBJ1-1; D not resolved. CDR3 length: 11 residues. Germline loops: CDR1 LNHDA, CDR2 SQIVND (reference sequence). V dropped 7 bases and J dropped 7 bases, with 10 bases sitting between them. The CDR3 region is CASTLTSEAFF. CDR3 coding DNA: TGTGCCAGTACCCTAACCAGTGAAGCTTTCTTT.

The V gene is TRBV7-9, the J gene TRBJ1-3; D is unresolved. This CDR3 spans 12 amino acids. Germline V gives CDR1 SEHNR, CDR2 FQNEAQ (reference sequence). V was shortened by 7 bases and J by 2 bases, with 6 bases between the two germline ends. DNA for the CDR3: TGTGCCAGCACCCTGACTGGAAACACCATATATTTT. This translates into CASTLTGNTIYF.

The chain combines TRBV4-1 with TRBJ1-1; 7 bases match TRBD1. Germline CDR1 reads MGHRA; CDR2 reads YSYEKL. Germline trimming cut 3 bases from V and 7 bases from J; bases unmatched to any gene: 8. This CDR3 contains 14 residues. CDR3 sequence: CASSQLEGAGEAFF. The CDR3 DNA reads TGCGCCAGCAGCCAGCTGGAGGGGGCCGGTGAAGCTTTCTTT.

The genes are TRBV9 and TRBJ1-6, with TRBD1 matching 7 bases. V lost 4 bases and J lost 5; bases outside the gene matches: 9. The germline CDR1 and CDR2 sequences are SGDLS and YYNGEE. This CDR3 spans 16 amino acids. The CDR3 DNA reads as TGTGCCAGCAGCTTGGGAGGGGGCGCGCATAATTCACCCCTCCACTTT. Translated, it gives CASSLGGGAHNSPLHF.

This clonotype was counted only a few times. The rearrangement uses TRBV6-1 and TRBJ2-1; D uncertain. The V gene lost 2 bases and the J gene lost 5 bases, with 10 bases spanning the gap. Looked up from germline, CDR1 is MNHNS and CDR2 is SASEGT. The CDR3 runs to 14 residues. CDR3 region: CASSEPNPDNEQFF. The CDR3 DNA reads TGTGCCAGCAGTGAACCCAACCCAGACAATGAGCAGTTCTTC.

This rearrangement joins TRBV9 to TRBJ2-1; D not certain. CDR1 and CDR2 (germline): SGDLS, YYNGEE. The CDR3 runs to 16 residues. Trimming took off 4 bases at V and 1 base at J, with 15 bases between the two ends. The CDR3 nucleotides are TGTGCCAGCAGCCCTCGAAAGGCCGCTTCCTACAATGAGCAGTTCTTC. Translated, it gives CASSPRKAASYNEQFF.

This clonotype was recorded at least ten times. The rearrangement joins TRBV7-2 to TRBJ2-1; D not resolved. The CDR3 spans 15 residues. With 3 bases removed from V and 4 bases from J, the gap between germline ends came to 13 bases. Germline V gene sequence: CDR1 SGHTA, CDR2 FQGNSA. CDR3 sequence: CASSFGVTAYNEQFF. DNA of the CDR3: TGTGCCAGCAGCTTTGGGGTAACAGCTTACAATGAGCAGTTCTTC. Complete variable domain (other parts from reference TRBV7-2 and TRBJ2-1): GAGVSQSPSNKVTEKGKDVELRCDPISGHTALYWYRQSLGQGLEFLIYFQGNSAPDKSGLPSDRFSAERTGGSVSTLTIQRTQQEDSAVYLCASSFGVTAYNEQFFGPGTRLTVL.

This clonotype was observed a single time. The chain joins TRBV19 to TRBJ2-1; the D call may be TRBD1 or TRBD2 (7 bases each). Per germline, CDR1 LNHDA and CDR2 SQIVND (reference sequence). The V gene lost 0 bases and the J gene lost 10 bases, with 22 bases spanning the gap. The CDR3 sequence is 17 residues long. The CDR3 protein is CASSIDPPAGGEVEQFF. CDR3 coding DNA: TGTGCCAGTAGTATAGATCCCCCGGCAGGGGGGGAAGTGGAGCAGTTCTTC.

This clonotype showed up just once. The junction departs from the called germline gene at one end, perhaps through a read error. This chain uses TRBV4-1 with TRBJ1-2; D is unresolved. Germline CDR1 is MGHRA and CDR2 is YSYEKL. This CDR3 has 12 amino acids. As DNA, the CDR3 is TGCGCCAGCAGCCAAGATGGCGAGGCTCCCCTCTTC. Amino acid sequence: CASSQDGEAPLF.

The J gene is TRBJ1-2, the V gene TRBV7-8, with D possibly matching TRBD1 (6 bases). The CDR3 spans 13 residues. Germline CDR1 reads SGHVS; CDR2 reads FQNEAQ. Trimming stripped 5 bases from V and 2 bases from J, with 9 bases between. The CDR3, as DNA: TGTGCCAGCAGCGCAGGGGAGAACTATGGCTACACCTTC. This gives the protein CASSAGENYGYTF.

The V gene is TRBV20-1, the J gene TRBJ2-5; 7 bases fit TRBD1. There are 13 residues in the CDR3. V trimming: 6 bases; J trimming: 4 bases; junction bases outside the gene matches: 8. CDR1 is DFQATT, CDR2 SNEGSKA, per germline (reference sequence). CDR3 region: CSARDRKAETQYF. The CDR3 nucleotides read TGCAGTGCACGGGACAGAAAAGCAGAGACCCAGTACTTC.

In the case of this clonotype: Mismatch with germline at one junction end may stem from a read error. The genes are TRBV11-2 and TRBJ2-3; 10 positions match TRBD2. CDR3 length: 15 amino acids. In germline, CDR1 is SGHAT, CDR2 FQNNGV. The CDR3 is CASSLGLAWTDTKYF. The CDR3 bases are TGTGCCAGCAGCCTGGGACTAGCGTGGACAGATACGAAGTATTTT.

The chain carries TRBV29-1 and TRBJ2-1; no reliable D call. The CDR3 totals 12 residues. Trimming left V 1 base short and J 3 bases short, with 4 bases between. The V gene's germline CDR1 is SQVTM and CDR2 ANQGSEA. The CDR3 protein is CSVEGHYNEQFF. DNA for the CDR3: TGCAGCGTTGAAGGGCACTACAATGAGCAGTTCTTC.

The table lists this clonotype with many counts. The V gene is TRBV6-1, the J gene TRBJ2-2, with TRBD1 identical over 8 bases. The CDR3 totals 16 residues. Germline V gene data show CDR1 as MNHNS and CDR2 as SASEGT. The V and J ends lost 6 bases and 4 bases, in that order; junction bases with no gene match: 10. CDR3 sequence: CASSTPDRGTTGELFF. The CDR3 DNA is TGTGCCAGCAGCACACCCGACAGGGGTACCACCGGGGAGCTGTTTTTT.

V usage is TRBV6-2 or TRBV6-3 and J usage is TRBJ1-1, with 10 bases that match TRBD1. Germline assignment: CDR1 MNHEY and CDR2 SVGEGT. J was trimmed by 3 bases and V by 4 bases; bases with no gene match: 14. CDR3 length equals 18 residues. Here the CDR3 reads CASSSLIQTDRGDTEAFF. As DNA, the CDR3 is TGTGCCAGCAGTTCCCTCATCCAGACGGACAGGGGGGACACTGAAGCTTTCTTT.

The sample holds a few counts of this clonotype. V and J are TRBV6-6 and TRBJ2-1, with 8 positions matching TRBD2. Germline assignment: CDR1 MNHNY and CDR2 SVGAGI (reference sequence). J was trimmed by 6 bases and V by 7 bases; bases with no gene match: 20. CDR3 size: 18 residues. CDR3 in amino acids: CASNYREGPLADVNEQFF. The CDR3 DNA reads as TGTGCCAGCAACTACCGGGAGGGACCTCTCGCCGATGTCAATGAGCAGTTCTTC.

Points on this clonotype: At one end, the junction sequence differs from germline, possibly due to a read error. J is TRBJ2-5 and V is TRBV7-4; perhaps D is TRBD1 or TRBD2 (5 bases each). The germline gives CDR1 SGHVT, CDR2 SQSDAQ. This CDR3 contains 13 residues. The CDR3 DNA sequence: TGTGCCAACAGCTTAGGGGAGTTTGAGACCCAGTACTTC. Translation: CANSLGEFETQYF.

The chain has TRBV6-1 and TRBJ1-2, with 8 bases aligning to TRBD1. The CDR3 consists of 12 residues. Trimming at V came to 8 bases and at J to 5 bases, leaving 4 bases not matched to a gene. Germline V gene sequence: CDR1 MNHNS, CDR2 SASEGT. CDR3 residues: CASLTGEYGYTF. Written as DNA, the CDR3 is TGTGCCAGCCTGACAGGGGAATATGGCTACACCTTC.

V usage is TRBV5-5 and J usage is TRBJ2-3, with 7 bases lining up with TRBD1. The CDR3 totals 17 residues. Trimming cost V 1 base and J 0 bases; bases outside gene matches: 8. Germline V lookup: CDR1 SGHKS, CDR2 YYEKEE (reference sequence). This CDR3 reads CASSLRRTGVSTDTQYF. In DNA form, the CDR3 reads TGTGCCAGCAGCTTGAGGCGAACAGGGGTTAGCACAGATACGCAGTATTTT.

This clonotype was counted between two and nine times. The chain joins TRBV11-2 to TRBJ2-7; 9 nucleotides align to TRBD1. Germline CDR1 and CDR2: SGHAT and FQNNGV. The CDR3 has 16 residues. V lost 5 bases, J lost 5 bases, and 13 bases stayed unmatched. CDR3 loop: CASSGSLGTGRHEQYF. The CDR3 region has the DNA TGTGCCAGCAGCGGAAGTCTCGGGACAGGGAGACACGAGCAGTACTTC.

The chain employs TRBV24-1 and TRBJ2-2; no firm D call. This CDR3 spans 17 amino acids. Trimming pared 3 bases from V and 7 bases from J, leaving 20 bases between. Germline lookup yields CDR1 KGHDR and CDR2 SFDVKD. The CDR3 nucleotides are TGTGCCACCAGTGATGCCGCAGAACGACCTAGGTTCGGGGAGCTGTTTTTT. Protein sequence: CATSDAAERPRFGELFF.

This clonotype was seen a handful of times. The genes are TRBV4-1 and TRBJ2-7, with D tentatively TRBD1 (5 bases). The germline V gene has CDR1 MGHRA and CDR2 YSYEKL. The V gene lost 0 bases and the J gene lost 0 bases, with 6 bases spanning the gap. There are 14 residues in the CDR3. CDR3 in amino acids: CASSQDGASYEQYF. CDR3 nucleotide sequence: TGCGCCAGCAGCCAAGATGGGGCCTCCTACGAGCAGTACTTC.

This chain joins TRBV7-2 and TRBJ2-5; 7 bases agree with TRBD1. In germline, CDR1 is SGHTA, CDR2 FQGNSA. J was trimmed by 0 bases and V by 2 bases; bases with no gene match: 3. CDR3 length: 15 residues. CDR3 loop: CASSLKGAYQETQYF. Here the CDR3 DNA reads TGTGCCAGCAGCTTAAAGGGGGCATACCAAGAGACCCAGTACTTC.

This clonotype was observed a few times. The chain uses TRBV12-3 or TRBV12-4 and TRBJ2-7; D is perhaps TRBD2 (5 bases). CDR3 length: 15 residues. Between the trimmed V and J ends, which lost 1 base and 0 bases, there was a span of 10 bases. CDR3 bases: TGTGCCAGCAGTTTAGACAGTACTAGCTCCTACGAGCAGTACTTC. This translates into CASSLDSTSSYEQYF.

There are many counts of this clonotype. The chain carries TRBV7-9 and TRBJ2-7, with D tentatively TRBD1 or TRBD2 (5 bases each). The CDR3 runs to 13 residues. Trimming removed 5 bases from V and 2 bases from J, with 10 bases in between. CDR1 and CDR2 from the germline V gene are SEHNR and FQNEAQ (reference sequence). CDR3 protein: CASSQVGAYEQYV. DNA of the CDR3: TGTGCCAGCAGCCAAGTGGGGGCCTACGAGCAGTACGTC.

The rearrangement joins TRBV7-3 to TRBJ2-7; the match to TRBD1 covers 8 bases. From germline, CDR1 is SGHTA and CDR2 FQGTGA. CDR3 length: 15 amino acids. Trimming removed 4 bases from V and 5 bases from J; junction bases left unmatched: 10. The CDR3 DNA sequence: TGTGCCAGCAGCTACGTGGACAGGGTGGGGCACGAGCAGTACTTC. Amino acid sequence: CASSYVDRVGHEQYF.